This T cell receptor beta chain comes out of a study of early stage breast cancer tumors. Study-level information: ER+/PR+/HER2- status applied to about 80% of the 16 invasive breast tumors. Notes on the study in general: Comparing each tissue with blood distinguished tumor from normal in most of the 16 patients. Most shared enriched TCRB sequences were commonly generated ones.

Profiled with immunoSEQ multiplex PCR; TCRdb holds only in-frame clones, not every one. The table records about 72,000 clones, roughly 84% of them present only once. Points on this clone: The target antigen is unknown.

The CDR3 covers 20 residues. The junction had 14 bases not matched to a gene; V was cut back by 3 bases and J by 2 bases. Germline lookup yields CDR1 SGDLS and CDR2 YYNGEE. Sequencing input: blood. V usage is TRBV9 and J usage is TRBJ2-6, with 10 bases matching TRBD1. The clonotype comes from a person between 55 and 70 years old with breast cancer. The CDR3 protein is CASSDPPGTGDQAGANVLTF. Here the CDR3 DNA reads TGTGCCAGCAGCGACCCACCAGGGACAGGGGACCAGGCTGGGGCCAACGTCCTGACTTTC.